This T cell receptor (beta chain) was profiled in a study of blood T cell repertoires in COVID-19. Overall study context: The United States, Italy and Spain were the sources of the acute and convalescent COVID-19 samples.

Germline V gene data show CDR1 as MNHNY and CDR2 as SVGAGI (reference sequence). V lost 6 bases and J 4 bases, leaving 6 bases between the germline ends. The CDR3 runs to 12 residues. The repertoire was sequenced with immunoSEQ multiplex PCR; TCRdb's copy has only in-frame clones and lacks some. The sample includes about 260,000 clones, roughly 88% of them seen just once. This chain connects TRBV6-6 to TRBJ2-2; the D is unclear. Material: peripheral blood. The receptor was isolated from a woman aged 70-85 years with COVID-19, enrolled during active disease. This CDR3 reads CASSSLTGELFF. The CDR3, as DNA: TGTGCCAGCAGCTCCCTCACCGGGGAGCTGTTTTTT.